The clone carrying this T cell receptor beta chain was found many times. The antigen is unknown. This CDR3 spans 15 amino acids. The ends were cut back, 0 bases at V and 0 bases at J, with 7 bases in the middle. Germline V CDR1 and CDR2: ENHRY, SYGVKD. The investigators amplified TCR beta CDR3 regions from RNA transcripts. Primed by the HTBI set, a first-round RT-PCR was run on the TCR CDR3. MiXCR was run by TCRdb on the multiplex PCR reads, yielding one entry per CDR3 protein. The sample has over 300,000 distinct CDR3 sequences; 12% to 15% are singletons. The sample comes from a study of T cells in Graves' hyperthyroidism and ophthalmopathy. The study, taken as a whole, reports: Onset of ophthalmopathy came a median around 6.5 months after the model predicted it.

This clonotype originated in a woman aged 40-49 years with Graves' ophthalmopathy. The sequenced sample consisted of blood. The rearrangement joins TRBV10-3 to TRBJ2-3, with no clear D. CDR3 protein: CAISESRPSTDTQYF. In DNA form, the CDR3 reads TGTGCCATCAGTGAGTCAAGACCAAGCACAGATACGCAGTATTTT.